Sequencing of this T cell receptor (beta chain) was carried out in a study of CD8+CD57+ T cells in acquired aplastic anemia. Across the whole study: Average DNA yield from sorted CD4+ and CD8+ cells was roughly 3 ug. Whole-study findings and limits: Around 30 sequences, all CD8+ CDR3, were shared between patients and controls. Any difference that existed in CD8+ Simpson's diversity between patients and controls was not significant.

As concerns this clonotype: As yet, its antigen is unknown.

TCR beta VDJ and CDR3 were profiled, and genomic DNA was the template. One entry per CDR3 protein results from TCRdb running MiXCR on the reads. In the table there are approximately 190,000 distinct CDR3 sequences, over 60% of which are singletons. Germline trimming cut 2 bases from V and 4 bases from J; bases unmatched to any gene: 3. CDR3 length equals 14 residues. Germline V gives CDR1 SGHTA, CDR2 FQGNSA. The J gene is TRBJ2-3, the V gene TRBV7-2, with 7 positions matching TRBD2. This clonotype was obtained from a human donor with severe aplastic anemia or a healthy control (not recorded which). The sample comprised sorted CD4+, CD8+, or CD8+CD57+ T cells (not recorded which) from PBMCs. The chain's CDR3 is CASSLSGVADTQYF. The CDR3, as DNA: TGTGCCAGCAGCTTAAGCGGGGTTGCAGATACGCAGTATTTT.